This T cell receptor (beta chain) was identified in a study of blood T cell repertoires in COVID-19. Profiling relied on immunoSEQ multiplex PCR, and the TCRdb table lists in-frame clones only, not all of them. The profile covers about 180,000 clones, with approximately 81% appearing a single time and about 10% taken by the ten largest. This CDR3 is built from 18 residues. V trimming: 3 bases; J trimming: 3 bases; junction bases outside the gene matches: 9. Germline assignment: CDR1 SEHNR and CDR2 FQNEAQ (reference sequence). The receptor was isolated from a woman older than 75 with active or convalescent COVID-19. J is TRBJ2-3 and V is TRBV7-9, with 13 positions matching TRBD2. The sequenced sample consisted of peripheral blood. The CDR3 nucleotides are TGTGCCAGCAGCTTGACTAGCGGGAGGTACATGGGGACAGATACGCAGTATTTT. Translation: CASSLTSGRYMGTDTQYF.